This TCR beta chain was observed in a study of T cells in Graves' hyperthyroidism and ophthalmopathy. TCR beta CDR3 region amplification was performed from RNA transcripts. First-round RT-PCR of the TCR CDR3 relied on the HTBI primer set. TCRdb independently ran MiXCR on the multiplex PCR reads; one entry per CDR3 protein. The data hold 500,000 to 550,000 distinct CDR3 sequences, with 20% observed a single time. The CDR3 has 13 amino acids. From germline, CDR1 is SEHNR and CDR2 FQNEAQ (reference sequence). V was trimmed by 5 bases and J by 6 bases, leaving 13 bases between them. This TCR was sampled from a man aged 40-55 years with Graves' ophthalmopathy. Sequences were obtained from blood. The chain recombines TRBV7-9 with TRBJ1-1, with D uncertain. CDR3 sequence (DNA): TGTGCCAGCAGCCGTGACCGGGAACCTGAAGCTTTCTTT. It translates to CASSRDREPEAFF.